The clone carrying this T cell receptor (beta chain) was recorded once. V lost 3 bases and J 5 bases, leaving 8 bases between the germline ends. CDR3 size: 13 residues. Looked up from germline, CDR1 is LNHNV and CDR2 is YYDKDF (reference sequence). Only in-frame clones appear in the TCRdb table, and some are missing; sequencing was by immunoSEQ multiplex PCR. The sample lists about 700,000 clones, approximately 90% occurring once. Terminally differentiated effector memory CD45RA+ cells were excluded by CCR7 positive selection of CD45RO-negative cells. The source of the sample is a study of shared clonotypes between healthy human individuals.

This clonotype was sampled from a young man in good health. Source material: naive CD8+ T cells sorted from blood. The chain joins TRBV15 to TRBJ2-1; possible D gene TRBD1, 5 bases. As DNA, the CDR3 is TGTGCCACCAGCAGCAGGGTAAACAATGAGCAGTTCTTC. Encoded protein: CATSSRVNNEQFF.